Listed here are 20 T cell receptor beta chains from one sample, sequenced in a study of blood T cells in healthy people across ages. Primed by a sample-barcoded 5' primer and a J-beta primer mix, a second PCR proceeded for roughly 7 to 11 cycles. TCRdb independently ran MiXCR on the 5' RACE reads; one entry per CDR3 protein. The table records 1.5 million to 2 million distinct CDR3 sequences, less than 50% of them present only once. Material for sequencing was blood. These receptors were collected from a woman between 35 and 50 years old in good health.

This clonotype was detected ten times or more. V and J are TRBV29-1 and TRBJ2-4; perhaps D is TRBD1 or TRBD2 (5 bases each). CDR3 size: 13 residues. Germline V gene data show CDR1 as SQVTM and CDR2 as ANQGSEA. Trimming took off 3 bases at V and 7 bases at J, with 13 bases between the two ends. CDR3 DNA: TGCAGCGTTGAGCAGGGTAGAGGGAACATTCAGTACTTC. It yields the protein CSVEQGRGNIQYF.

This clonotype was seen only a few times. The gene calls are TRBV6-5 and TRBJ2-1; 12 bases fit TRBD2. CDR1 and CDR2 from the germline V gene are MNHEY and SVGAGI. The ends lost 0 bases at V and 0 bases at J; junction bases unmatched: 6. The CDR3 contains 19 residues. The CDR3 region is CASSYSTSGGRSSYNEQFF. CDR3 in DNA: TGTGCCAGCAGTTACTCGACTAGCGGGGGCCGAAGCTCCTACAATGAGCAGTTCTTC.

This chain joins TRBV20-1 and TRBJ2-3; D tentatively fits TRBD1 or TRBD2 (5 bases each). V was clipped by 0 bases and J by 1 base, with 14 bases between them. Germline V gives CDR1 DFQATT, CDR2 SNEGSKA (reference sequence). The CDR3 runs to 16 residues. In DNA form, the CDR3 reads TGCAGTGCTAGAGAAGGAAGGGGAGTGGGCACAGATACGCAGTATTTT. It translates to CSAREGRGVGTDTQYF.

This chain connects TRBV7-3 to TRBJ2-1; TRBD1 matches at 12 bases. The ends lost 5 bases at V and 8 bases at J; junction bases unmatched: 7. CDR3 length: 15 residues. The germline gives CDR1 SGHTA, CDR2 FQGTGA. Written as DNA, the CDR3 is TGTGCCAGCAGCCGACAGGGACAGGGGGCATATGAGCAGTTCTTC. Encoded protein: CASSRQGQGAYEQFF.

This clonotype came up a few times. The chain employs TRBV7-2 and TRBJ2-7, with D unresolved. The CDR3 sequence is 15 residues long. Per germline, CDR1 SGHTA and CDR2 FQGNSA. Trimming pared 4 bases from V and 3 bases from J, leaving 16 bases between. The CDR3 sequence is CASSWYRASNYEQYF. The CDR3 DNA reads as TGTGCCAGCAGCTGGTACCGGGCGTCTAACTACGAGCAGTACTTC.

V usage is TRBV10-3 and J usage is TRBJ2-7; 9 bases line up with TRBD2. J lost 4 bases, V lost 9 bases, and 4 bases had no gene match. The length of the CDR3 is 12 residues. Germline CDR1 and CDR2: ENHRY and SYGVKD. The CDR3 protein is CAMGTSQYEQYF. Written as DNA, the CDR3 is TGTGCCATGGGGACTAGCCAGTACGAGCAGTACTTC.

The chain employs TRBV19 and TRBJ2-1; 9 positions match TRBD1. Per the germline V gene, CDR1 is LNHDA and CDR2 is SQIVND (reference sequence). The CDR3 has 14 residues. V was pared by 5 bases and J by 8 bases, with 7 bases of the junction left unmatched. CDR3 sequence reads: CASSPRDRVDEQFF. The CDR3 DNA reads as TGTGCCAGTAGTCCTCGGGACAGGGTCGATGAGCAGTTCTTC.

As for this clonotype: A much larger clone sits a single nucleotide away, making a read error possible. This chain joins TRBV29-1 and TRBJ1-2; TRBD1 agrees at 12 bases. This CDR3 is 17 amino acids long. Germline CDR1 and CDR2: SQVTM and ANQGSEA. This CDR3 is CGVEGWDRGPSNYGYTF. CDR3 DNA: TGCGGCGTTGAAGGATGGGACAGGGGGCCTTCTAACTATGGCTACACCTTC. The full variable domain, its missing parts supplied by reference TRBV29-1 and TRBJ1-2, is SAVISQKPSRDICQRGTSLTIQCQVDSQVTMMFWYRQQPGQSLTLIATANQGSEATYESGFVIDKFPISRPNLTFSTLTVSNMSPEDSSIYLCGVEGWDRGPSNYGYTFGSGTRLTVV.

J is TRBJ1-1 and V is TRBV3-1; no firm D call. Trimming cost V 1 base and J 4 bases, with 10 bases left between them. There are 14 residues in the CDR3. Germline CDR1 reads LGHDT; CDR2 reads YNNKEL (reference sequence). The CDR3 loop is CASSQGGRVTEAFF. The CDR3 nucleotides are TGTGCCAGCAGCCAAGGAGGGAGGGTCACTGAAGCTTTCTTT.

J is TRBJ1-6 and V is TRBV6-5; D perhaps matches TRBD1 (5 bases). Germline V lookup: CDR1 MNHEY, CDR2 SVGAGI. The CDR3 extends over 16 amino acids. The V gene lost 0 bases and the J gene lost 10 bases, with 16 bases spanning the gap. The CDR3: CASSYSPEGLRSPLHF. DNA for the CDR3: TGTGCCAGCAGTTACTCGCCCGAGGGGCTTAGATCACCCCTCCACTTT.

This clonotype was counted between two and nine times. This chain uses TRBV7-2 with TRBJ2-6; 8 nucleotides match TRBD2. The CDR3 consists of 17 residues. Per germline, CDR1 SGHTA and CDR2 FQGNSA. J was trimmed by 2 bases and V by 5 bases; bases with no gene match: 8. The CDR3 loop is CASSPLSRGAGANVLTF. The CDR3, as DNA: TGTGCCAGCAGCCCCCTGTCGCGGGGGGCTGGGGCCAACGTCCTGACTTTC.

The rearrangement uses TRBV20-1 and TRBJ2-3; D gene ambiguous. Germline V gene data show CDR1 as DFQATT and CDR2 as SNEGSKA (reference sequence). CDR3 length: 12 residues. Trimming stripped 6 bases from V and 3 bases from J, with 10 bases between. CDR3 sequence (DNA): TGCAGTGCCGCCCCATCGACAGATACGCAGTATTTT. Its protein product is CSAAPSTDTQYF.

The chain carries TRBV28 and TRBJ1-2; tentatively, D is TRBD1 (6 bases). The ends were cut back, 6 bases at V and 10 bases at J, with 24 bases in the middle. The germline CDR1 and CDR2 sequences are MDHEN and SYDVKM. This CDR3 comprises 15 residues. The DNA of the CDR3 is TGTGCCAGCAGCGCAAAGACCGGGACACCAAGTGCCTACACCTTC. It is translated as CASSAKTGTPSAYTF.

Ten or more counts support this clonotype. The chain joins TRBV9 to TRBJ1-2, with D possibly matching TRBD1 (5 bases). With 4 bases removed from V and 6 bases from J, the gap between germline ends came to 10 bases. There are 12 residues in the CDR3. In germline, CDR1 is SGDLS, CDR2 YYNGEE. The chain's CDR3 is CASSPGTDGYTF. DNA of the CDR3: TGTGCCAGCAGCCCCGGGACGGATGGCTACACCTTC.

This clonotype was counted only a few times. The rearrangement joins TRBV20-1 to TRBJ2-7; possibly TRBD2 for D (7 bases). V was pared by 4 bases and J by 0 bases, with 19 bases between. The germline V gene encodes CDR1 DFQATT and CDR2 SNEGSKA (reference sequence). CDR3 size: 16 residues. CDR3 residues: CSAIPLGGASSYEQYF. The CDR3 region has the DNA TGCAGTGCTATACCCCTGGGGGGGGCGAGCTCCTACGAGCAGTACTTC.

The J gene is TRBJ2-7, the V gene TRBV29-1; possible D gene TRBD1, 5 bases. V shed 1 base and J shed 4 bases, with 11 bases lying between them. In germline, CDR1 is SQVTM, CDR2 ANQGSEA. The CDR3 is 13 residues long. CDR3 nucleotides: TGCAGCGTTGAAGTCGCAGGGTCTTACGAGCAGTACTTC. This codes for CSVEVAGSYEQYF.

This clonotype has more than one count but fewer than ten. The chain links TRBV3-1 to TRBJ2-3; D remains unclear. Germline values: CDR1 LGHDT, CDR2 YNNKEL (reference sequence). V was pared by 0 bases and J by 7 bases, with 11 bases between. This CDR3 region has 14 residues. This CDR3 is CASSQDLERYTQYF. For the CDR3, the DNA is TGTGCCAGCAGCCAAGATCTGGAACGATATACGCAGTATTTT.

In DNA form, the CDR3 reads TGTGCCAGCAGTCCCCCAGGGACAGAGGGCTACACCTTC. Protein product: CASSPPGTEGYTF. V and J are TRBV28 and TRBJ1-2, with 7 bases aligning to TRBD1. Germline V lookup: CDR1 MDHEN, CDR2 SYDVKM. The CDR3 is 13 amino acids. J lost 8 bases, V lost 5 bases, and 8 bases had no gene match.

This clonotype came up a few times. The CDR3, as DNA: TGTGCCAGCAGAAGGGGACAGACACCTGGCGGCTACACCTTC. Translating it yields CASRRGQTPGGYTF. This sequence joins TRBV12-3 or TRBV12-4 and TRBJ1-2, with 7 bases identical to TRBD1. The CDR3 loop spans 14 amino acids. V gave up 6 bases and J gave up 8 bases; unmatched junction bases: 12.

The genes are TRBV27 and TRBJ1-6; 11 bases are a match to TRBD1. The CDR3 length is 20 residues. Germline-derived CDR1 and CDR2 are MNHEY and SMNVEV (reference sequence). V lost 5 bases and J lost 0; bases outside the gene matches: 12. This CDR3 is CASSGQGALFGSSYNSPLHF. CDR3 in DNA: TGTGCCAGCAGTGGACAGGGGGCTCTTTTCGGAAGCTCCTATAATTCACCCCTCCACTTT.